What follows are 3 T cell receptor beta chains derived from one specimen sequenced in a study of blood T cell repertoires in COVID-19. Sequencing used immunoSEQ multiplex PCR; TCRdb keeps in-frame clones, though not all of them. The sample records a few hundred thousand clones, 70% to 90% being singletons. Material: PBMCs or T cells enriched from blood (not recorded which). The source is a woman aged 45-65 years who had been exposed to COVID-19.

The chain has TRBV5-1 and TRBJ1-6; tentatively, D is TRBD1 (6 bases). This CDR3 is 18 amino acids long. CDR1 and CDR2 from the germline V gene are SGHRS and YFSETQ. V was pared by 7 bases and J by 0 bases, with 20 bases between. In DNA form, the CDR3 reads TGCGCCAGCCGAGGGGGGGCCGCTATTAGCTCCTATAATTCACCCCTCCACTTT. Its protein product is CASRGGAAISSYNSPLHF.

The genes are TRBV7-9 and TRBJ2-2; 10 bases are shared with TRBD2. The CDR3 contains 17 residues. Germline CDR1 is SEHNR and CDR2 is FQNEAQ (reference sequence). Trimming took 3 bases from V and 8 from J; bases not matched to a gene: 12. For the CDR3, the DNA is TGTGCCAGCAGCTTCCTCGGCCTAGCGGGGGCGCCGGGGGAGCTGTTTTTT. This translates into CASSFLGLAGAPGELFF.

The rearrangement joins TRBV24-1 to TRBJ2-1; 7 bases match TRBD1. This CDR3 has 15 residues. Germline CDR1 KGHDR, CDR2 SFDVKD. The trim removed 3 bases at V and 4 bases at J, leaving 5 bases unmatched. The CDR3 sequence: CATSDTGQVYNEQFF. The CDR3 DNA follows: TGTGCCACCAGTGATACAGGACAGGTTTACAATGAGCAGTTCTTC.